Reported below is one TCR beta chain. The antigen is not known. The sample belongs to a study of a mutant IDH1 vaccine in newly diagnosed glioma. Across the whole study: Receipt of radiotherapy, temozolomide, or both preceded the study, and most received both. Participants attended visit V12, the safety follow-up, at week 35, and then attended visit V13 at week 47.

The time point here: week 35, safety follow-up. The content of each vaccine dose was 300 ug of mutant IDH1 20-mer peptide, and topical imiquimod accompanied it. Eight vaccinations were given in weeks 1, 3, 5, 7, 11, 15, 19 and 23. Produced via immunoSEQ multiplex PCR; TCRdb's table is partial and in-frame only. In the table there are around 60,000 clones, roughly four fifths of which are singletons. CDR1 is SGHVS and CDR2 is FNYEAQ in the germline V gene. V was trimmed by 0 bases and J by 0 bases, leaving 6 bases between them. The CDR3 sequence is 14 residues long. The chain employs TRBV7-6 and TRBJ2-7; D remains ambiguous. Here the sequenced sample was PBMCs, taken from a glioma patient whose treatment included an IDH1 peptide vaccine. The source is a man aged 35 to 55 with glioma. The CDR3 reads CASSLAVDSYEQYF. The CDR3 DNA sequence: TGTGCCAGCAGCTTAGCAGTAGACTCCTACGAGCAGTACTTC.